This note documents a single T cell receptor beta chain sequence. The antigen is undetermined. At one boundary the junction diverges from the germline segment, which might be a read error. Time point reported: patch test 1, 2 weeks after DPC sensitization. The treatment: therapeutic diphenylcyclopropenone sensitization with weekly scalp DPC. Sample donors consisted of patients with alopecia, aged 18 to 70 years, who were suitable for DPC. TCRdb re-called the RACE reads through MiXCR, storing one row per CDR3 protein. The sample lists tens of thousands of distinct CDR3 sequences, 9.8% occurring once. This record comes from a study of human T cells and chemical hapten exposure. The CDR3 consists of 11 residues. Germline CDR1 ENHRY, CDR2 SYGVKD. Study outcomes and limitations: Each of the donors had alopecia, so their immune responses may not resemble those of healthy people.

V gene TRBV10-3 combines with J gene TRBJ2-3; 9 bases agree with TRBD2. Sequencing used whole blood, obtained in connection with sensitization to the hapten diphenylcyclopropenone (DPC). This TCR came from a woman aged 40 to 50 with alopecia areata. Some clones in this sample may be carry-over from other donors' samples. CDR3 in DNA: TGTGCCATCCAAAGCGGGGGGTTGTCTTTTTTT. Residues: CAIQSGGLSFF.